Following are 5 T cell receptor beta chains from one sample sequenced in a study of T cells after posttransplantation cyclophosphamide. TCRdb keeps only in-frame clones here, not all; method: immunoSEQ multiplex PCR. The table has about 5,900 clones, under 90% seen once. Busulfan-fludarabine conditioning, marrow transplant, and cyclophosphamide on days +3 and +4 were administered. Sequenced material: CD4+ T cells sorted from blood, taken approximately 380 days after allogeneic stem cell transplant with posttransplant cyclophosphamide. The receptors come from a male patient aged 45-59 years who received an allogeneic stem cell transplant from a related donor and was CMV-positive. Some T cells may have originated in the graft donor.

This sequence joins TRBV18 and TRBJ2-1; 9 bases agree with TRBD2. Germline lookup yields CDR1 KGHSH and CDR2 LQKENI. CDR3 size: 15 residues. V shed 6 bases and J 4 bases; nucleotides not matched to a gene: 7. The CDR3 sequence: CASSPTGLAYNEQFF. The CDR3 nucleotides are TGTGCCAGCTCTCCTACCGGACTAGCGTACAATGAGCAGTTCTTC.

Here the CDR3 reads CASSASTGGSGNTIYF. In DNA, the CDR3 is TGTGCCAGCTCAGCGTCGACAGGGGGCTCTGGAAACACCATATATTTT. V is TRBV18 and J is TRBJ1-3, with TRBD1 matching 9 bases. CDR3 length: 16 residues. The junction had 5 bases not matched to a gene; V was cut back by 5 bases and J by 0 bases. Germline loops: CDR1 KGHSH, CDR2 LQKENI.

The chain employs TRBV28 and TRBJ2-1, with D possibly TRBD2 on 6 matching bases. The CDR3 spans 17 residues. Germline CDR1 and CDR2: MDHEN and SYDVKM. V was clipped by 1 base and J by 7 bases, with 20 bases between them. CDR3 sequence: CASSLSSAGPSRNEQFF. Here the CDR3 DNA reads TGTGCCAGCAGTTTATCCTCAGCGGGCCCCTCTAGGAATGAGCAGTTCTTC.

The chain links TRBV19 to TRBJ2-2; possible D gene TRBD1, 5 bases. V lost 4 bases to trimming and J lost 0 bases, with 12 bases between them. This CDR3 has 16 residues. The V gene's germline CDR1 is LNHDA and CDR2 SQIVND (reference sequence). CDR3 nucleotides: TGTGCCAGTAGTAGATCGACAGATGCGAACACCGGGGAGCTGTTTTTT. It specifies CASSRSTDANTGELFF.

V is TRBV5-1 and J is TRBJ1-1; D unclear. Germline CDR1 reads SGHRS; CDR2 reads YFSETQ. Trimming stripped 1 base from V and 3 bases from J, with 7 bases between. The CDR3 is 13 residues long. The CDR3 reads CASSLSGDTEAFF. CDR3 DNA sequence: TGCGCCAGCAGCTTGAGCGGTGACACTGAAGCTTTCTTT.